This record looks at one T cell receptor (beta chain) sequence and its context. Its antigen is unknown. This is likely a read error, given that the CDR3 carries no conserved phenylalanine or tryptophan at its end. Deletion took 6 bases off V and 6 bases off J, with a span of 12 bases between the germline ends. A total of 14 residues make up the CDR3, ends included. The CDR3 DNA has 42 bases and is translated from base 1. These data are taken from a study of blood T cells in healthy people across ages (dated by TCRdb to between 2014 and 2016). Regarding the complete study: In model experiments, template switching captured roughly one uniquely barcoded TCR beta cDNA molecule for every two T cells. Using deep sequencing normalized with unique cDNA molecular identifiers, the study measured how TCR beta repertoire diversity changes with age. The donors were split into four age groups: young (average 16 years), middle-aged (roughly 40), aged (more than 60) and long-lived (approximately 80). Using the same blood draw, the study looked at two additional independent replicas of 1 million unique cDNA reads for two donors, one aged 18 to 29 and the other aged 80 or older.

Libraries were prepared through 5' RACE. The listed sequencing device is Illumina HiSeq 2500. A second about 7 to 12 cycle PCR used a sample-barcoded 5' primer and a J-beta primer mix. A unique molecular identifier was introduced onto each TCR beta cDNA molecule by a template-switch 5' adaptor carrying 12 random nucleotides. Each sample yielded at least 2.5 million CDR3-containing paired-end reads. All of the RNA was converted into first-strand cDNA using the Mint cDNA synthesis kit, with a TRBC-specific oligonucleotide serving as the primer. After uracil-DNA glycosylase treatment, a first 18-cycle PCR used universal primers M1SS and BC2_uni_R on all cDNA. The authors' pipeline ran thus. For normalization, 1 million high-quality reads were randomly selected from each sample, with every read carrying a distinct molecular identifier. Instead of being binned into consensus sequences, reads that shared molecular identifiers were thrown out. CDR3 identification, clonotype clustering and error correction used MiTCR with a Q25 quality threshold and the strictest error-elimination algorithm. A nonparametric unseen species model with Euler transformation was used to estimate a lower bound on total TCR beta diversity. The public reads were quality trimmed at Q25 with fastp and then assembled into clones with MiXCR by TCRdb, keeping productive beta chains. Each entry merges the rows of one CDR3 protein and shows their most common DNA and genes. TCRdb, rather than the study authors, made the V and J calls. A total of 800,000 to 950,000 distinct CDR3 sequences appear in this sample, under 35% of them only once. The biggest ten clones account for 9.5% to 13% of the sample.

General conclusions and limits of the study: Estimates of total diversity based on one million sequenced T cells were considered lower bounds and underestimates. The percentage of naive T cells measured by flow cytometry correlated strongly with observed TCR beta diversity. Compared with the aged group, the long-lived group had more naive CD4+ T cells, fewer expanded clones and increased TCR diversity, a pattern suggesting age selection. Because donor CMV infection status was unknown, age-related changes in expanded clonotypes were potentially confounded. Since profiling was done on bulk unsorted PBMCs, naive and antigen-experienced compartments could not be conclusively compared. As age increased, observed TCR beta diversity per million T cells dropped in a roughly linear way, and a significant reduction was already evident by age 40.

The donors were under 40 Caucasian individuals from Russia, aged 6 to 90 years, who were systemically healthy. Each donor gave about 10 milliliters of peripheral blood, drawn into EDTA-treated Vacutainer tubes. Ficoll-Paque density-gradient centrifugation was used to isolate PBMCs, with at least 6.5 million obtained per sample. Trizol reagent was used to extract total RNA from PBMCs, with at least 5 micrograms per sample. The percentages of naive CD45RAhigh/CD27high T cells were determined by flow cytometry on a PBMC aliquot from every donor. These data were likewise used in another study, on T cells of mothers and their children. Taken from the second paper: Nine systemically healthy Caucasian individuals served as donors, namely three mothers together with their six children. cDNA synthesis consumed the entire amount of extracted RNA, loaded at approximately 1.4 ug RNA in each 15 ul reaction. Sample barcodes and 2-4 random nucleotides were added via the M1S primer in the second PCR. Over 8.5 million TCR beta CDR3 reads were obtained for each mother, and 2.5 million to 3 million reads were obtained for each child. Thymic selection similarly shapes TCR recombination output in related and unrelated pairs, with minor effect from inherited differences. Normalized repertoire overlap was always found to be slightly, but never significantly, higher in related mother-child pairs than in unrelated mother-child pairs. No persistent microchimeric T cell clones were found, with a detection sensitivity of approximately 94 clones per million clonotypes. In the study, deep NGS was used to compare the TCR beta repertoires of mothers and children, and features distinguishing related mother-child pairs from unrelated individuals were sought. Mothers averaged about 40 +/- 4 years of age and children averaged roughly 10 +/- 4 years. After adapter ligation was performed with NEBNext reagents, the libraries were sequenced on an Illumina HiSeq 2000 with 100+100 nt paired-end reads. To prevent cross-contamination, the mother and child libraries were prepared a month apart and were sequenced in separate runs. Between roughly 500,000 and 2,000,000 distinct TCR beta clonotypes were identified per donor. Naive TCR beta clonotypes were estimated from low-frequency clonotypes matched to each donor's FACS-determined naive share, without sorting.

The sample comprised blood. This chain is built from TRBV12-3 or TRBV12-4 and TRBJ1-6; TRBD1 is a possible D gene, resting on 6 matching bases. This clonotype was obtained from a woman aged 40 to 50 in good health. CDR3 loop: CASSLTGFNSPLHL. The nucleotides are TGTGCCAGCAGCCTCACAGGGTTTAATTCACCCCTCCACTTG.